This T cell receptor (beta chain) was retrieved from a study of T cells in Graves' hyperthyroidism and ophthalmopathy (dated 2019 in TCRdb). Concerning the study at large: Peripheral blood was collected at initial diagnosis, before any treatment. TCR V-J signatures able to tell the groups apart were searched for in a discovery cohort of some 100 patients, of whom more than 40 had Graves' ophthalmopathy and under 65 had stable Graves' hyperthyroidism. Whether ophthalmopathy could be predicted prospectively was tested in an independent validation cohort made up of under 20 hyperthyroidism patients plus 17 patients who later progressed to ophthalmopathy. The approximately 90 discovery patients were randomly split 7:3 into training and test sets. The study also compared thyroid tissue and blood T-cell repertoires from 6 or 7 Graves' hyperthyroidism patients. After blood sampling, hyperthyroidism patients were treated with methimazole at a starting dose of 30 mg daily, and ophthalmopathy patients were treated with high-dose intravenous methylprednisolone. TCR Vbeta CDR3 sequencing of 130 to 150 peripheral blood samples (over 40 ophthalmopathy, roughly 74 hyperthyroidism and some 17 progressor patients) is reported in the paper. Paper-wide results and their limitations: Most expanded thyroid clonotypes (frequency above 0.001) were also detected in blood, suggesting blood repertoires may reflect thyroid immune responses. During validation, the model predicted progression to ophthalmopathy a median of around 7 months ahead of onset, with roughly 65% sensitivity and about 72% specificity. A model built on a 13 V-J signature distinguished ophthalmopathy from stable hyperthyroidism, reaching 85% to 90% sensitivity and about 81% specificity in cross-validation and 80%/75% in testing. No statistical method was used to set the sample size in advance, and investigators knew the group allocation.

TCR beta CDR3 regions were amplified from RNA transcripts. The TCR CDR3 was subjected to a first round of RT-PCR using the HTBI primer set and the Qiagen OneStep RT-PCR kit. A second multiplex PCR round built the libraries, followed by size selection and purification. Libraries were sequenced paired-end with 100 bp reads on an Illumina HiSeq2000. The original pipeline was this. Raw data were processed with SOAPnuke, discarding reads with adapters, uncalled bases, mean Phred below 15, or no exact constant-primer or identifier match. High-quality paired reads were merged with COPE v1.2.5, and unique nucleotide sequences were defined as clonotypes. MiTCR v1.1 was used to align clonotypes to the IMGT TRBV, TRBD and TRBJ reference segments. The analysis included only V-J combinations with a frequency above 0.0001, which together covered over 98% of the repertoires. The TCS score was defined as F50 (clonal expansion) divided by E x V (chaos), with BLOSUM62-based TCRdist calculated between CDR3 peptides within each V-J. Welch's t-statistics and random forest reduced 500 to 550 V-J features to under 15, which were used in a naive Bayes classifier (R e1071). TCRdb reanalyzed the raw reads on its own, using fastp at Q25 for trimming and MiXCR for clone calling, and kept in-frame beta chains. Entries that share a CDR3 protein sequence are merged under the most common genes and DNA. V and J calls and clone size were set by TCRdb, not the authors. The sample table contains fewer than 200,000 distinct CDR3 sequences; only one count was recorded for 15% to 20% of them. The ten largest clones add up to 29% of the sample.

Comment on this clonotype: Its specific antigen is unknown. Base-call qualities are not available, and no considerably larger clone is one nucleotide away.

A patient counted as having stable Graves' hyperthyroidism if no progression to ophthalmopathy occurred over 18 months of follow-up. The hyperthyroidism patients were between 18 and 65 years old and newly diagnosed, with a disease duration of less than 2 months. Patients with uncontrolled infections, other autoimmune diseases, pregnancy or lactation were excluded. Diagnoses were established on the basis of clinical symptoms, serum thyroxine and TRAb, thyroid ultrasound, and orbital computed tomography. Ficoll-Paque density gradient centrifugation was used to isolate PBMCs from approximately 10 ml of fresh peripheral blood. Trizol reagent was used to extract total RNA, and RNA quality was then checked on an Agilent 2100 Bioanalyzer. What was sequenced was blood. The clonotype was recovered from a woman aged 45-65 years with Graves' hyperthyroidism.

This receptor carries the CDR3 CSVEAGQGSGYTF. The DNA sequence is as follows: TGCAGCGTTGAGGCTGGACAGGGGAGCGGCTACACCTTC. The rearranged segments are TRBV29-1 and TRBJ1-2; 9 bases in the middle match TRBD1. CDR1 and CDR2 (SQVTM, ANQGSEA) derive from the germline V gene. Trimmed from V: 3 bases; trimmed from J: 8 bases; junction bases lacking a gene match: 7. The CDR3 starts with the cysteine, ends with the phenylalanine, and has 13 residues. CDR3 DNA is the only sequence kept; it has 39 bases, read in frame from the first base.